The table lists the clone carrying this TCR beta chain with a count of one. No antigen is known for it. The entry originates in a study of cytomegalovirus exposure and HLA in healthy donors. Study results and caveats: In an earlier analysis, most TCR beta V segments were productive about 87% or about 30% of the time. In vitro testing confirmed a few CMV-associated chains as specific for CMV antigens. Accurate HLA-A and HLA-B prediction from TCR beta sequences was reported for most subjects.

Germline CDR1 reads SGHAT; CDR2 reads FQNNGV. This CDR3 is 13 amino acids long. Researchers ran the PCR with 60 Vbeta and 13 Jbeta primers. Authors' processing steps: It was a later analysis that counted roughly 80 million unique TCR beta chains, of which 8.5 million to 12 million were shared. Profiling relied on immunoSEQ multiplex PCR, and the TCRdb table lists in-frame clones only, not all of them. That table supplies the V and J calls and clone size; D and trimming were determined from the DNA. The sample shows 180,000 or so clones, 76% of them seen only once. The sample consisted of PBMCs. The receptor's source is a female donor in good health and CMV-seronegative. The chain uses TRBV11-2 and TRBJ2-5; 7 bases map to TRBD2. Gene TRBJ2-7 matches the end of the DNA better, so the J call may be wrong. The CDR3 here is CASSPWEGAEQYF. CDR3 nucleotide sequence: TGTGCCAGCAGCCCCTGGGAGGGAGCCGAGCAGTACTTC.